A single T cell receptor beta chain is shown here with its context. The target antigen is unknown. Primers for the PCR totalled 60 Vbeta and 13 Jbeta. Generated by immunoSEQ multiplex PCR, the TCRdb table keeps only in-frame clones and is missing some. The profile shows 130,000 or so clones, around 59% of them singletons. The sample is drawn from a study of cytomegalovirus exposure and HLA in healthy donors. CDR3 length: 14 amino acids. V shed 4 bases, J shed 6 bases, and the junction held 8 bases outside the gene matches. The germline V gene has CDR1 SGDLS and CDR2 YYNGEE. Broader study findings: Later work showed greater clonal expansion in HLA-associated TCR beta chains than in equally common others.

The sample taken for sequencing was PBMCs. This receptor was identified in a male donor in good health and CMV-seronegative. This chain links TRBV9 with TRBJ2-7; 9 positions agree with TRBD1. CDR3 residues: CASSPRTGVGEQYF. CDR3 DNA sequence: TGTGCCAGCAGCCCCAGGACAGGGGTAGGCGAGCAGTACTTC.